The 30 T cell receptor beta chains reported below all come from one sample, sequenced in a study of post-analysis software for immune sequencing data. Study-level points and caveats: Compared with controls, patients had more of about 5 TRBV segments, including TRBV5-6, TRBV5-1 and TRBV20-1.

For these receptors, no antigen is known. Libraries were made from TCR beta cDNA, and they carried unique molecular identifiers. TCRdb used MiXCR to reprocess the PCR reads, holding one entry per CDR3 protein. The table shows about 560,000 distinct CDR3 sequences, with about 40% occurring only once. Material: blood. These receptors all come from a girl aged 10-17 years with multiple sclerosis.

This clonotype was found once. The germline gene is not matched at one end of the junction; a read error may be the cause. The gene calls are TRBV5-1 and TRBJ2-5, with D maybe TRBD1 (5 bases). The germline V gene has CDR1 SGHRS and CDR2 YFSETQ. The CDR3 runs 13 residues. The CDR3 DNA is TGCGCCAGCAGCGGGGCCAACCAGGAGACCCAGTACTTC. It translates to CASSGANQETQYF.

This clonotype was detected a few times. The V and J genes are TRBV7-2 and TRBJ1-2; 9 nucleotides align to TRBD1. This CDR3 has 15 residues. Germline V lookup: CDR1 SGHTA, CDR2 FQGNSA. V was pared by 5 bases and J by 0 bases, with 4 bases of the junction left unmatched. The CDR3 bases are TGTGCCAGCAGCCACGACAGGGGGGCTAACTATGGCTACACCTTC. Its protein product is CASSHDRGANYGYTF.

This clonotype was detected a few times. V is TRBV3-1 and J is TRBJ2-1; 11 nucleotides align to TRBD2. CDR3 length equals 15 residues. Trimming took 2 bases from V and 7 from J; bases not matched to a gene: 4. Looked up from germline, CDR1 is LGHDT and CDR2 is YNNKEL (reference sequence). CDR3 in DNA: TGTGCCAGCAGCCAAATGGCTAGCGGGAGGAATGAGCAGTTCTTC. Residues: CASSQMASGRNEQFF.

The genes are TRBV12-3 or TRBV12-4 and TRBJ2-1, with D perhaps TRBD2 (6 bases). The CDR3 loop spans 15 amino acids. Trimming cost V 5 bases and J 2 bases, with 13 bases left between them. The CDR3 sequence is CASSPVPGAYNEQFF. Written as DNA, the CDR3 is TGTGCCAGCAGTCCCGTTCCGGGGGCCTACAATGAGCAGTTCTTC.

This sequence joins TRBV20-1 and TRBJ1-4, with 10 bases that match TRBD1. The CDR3 contains 12 residues. Germline assignment: CDR1 DFQATT and CDR2 SNEGSKA (reference sequence). V lost 7 bases, J lost 6 bases, and 2 bases stayed unmatched. This CDR3 reads CSGTGGDEKLFF. The DNA for the CDR3 is TGCAGTGGGACAGGGGGGGATGAAAAACTGTTTTTT.

This clonotype was recorded a few times. The chain has TRBV5-6 and TRBJ1-6; D gene uncertain. Germline V gene data show CDR1 as SGHDT and CDR2 as YYEEEE. This CDR3 is built from 15 residues. Trimming took 4 bases from V and 9 from J, leaving 17 bases between them. This chain's CDR3 is CASSPLTGPFSPLHF. CDR3 sequence (DNA): TGTGCCAGCAGCCCATTAACGGGTCCTTTTTCACCCCTCCACTTT.

This clonotype was seen more than once but under ten times. The rearrangement links TRBV12-3 or TRBV12-4 to TRBJ2-1; D is unresolved. With 6 bases removed from V and 0 bases from J, the gap between germline ends came to 12 bases. This CDR3 contains 15 residues. DNA for the CDR3: TGTGCCAGCAGCACCGGGTCCTCCTCCTACAATGAGCAGTTCTTC. Its translation is CASSTGSSSYNEQFF.

The chain uses TRBV5-1 and TRBJ2-3; 13 positions match TRBD2. CDR3 size: 16 residues. The germline gives CDR1 SGHRS, CDR2 YFSETQ. The V gene end was trimmed by 4 bases and the J gene end by 4 bases; junction bases not matched to a gene: 6. CDR3 sequence reads: CASSRGTSGEADTQYF. CDR3 in DNA: TGCGCCAGCAGCAGGGGGACTAGCGGGGAAGCAGATACGCAGTATTTT.

The table lists this clonotype with a few counts. The genes are TRBV29-1 and TRBJ2-7, with TRBD1 matching over 10 bases. Trimming cost V 7 bases and J 4 bases; bases outside gene matches: 7. Germline V gene data show CDR1 as SQVTM and CDR2 as ANQGSEA. CDR3 length: 13 amino acids. CDR3 sequence: CSAGQGSLYEQYF. The CDR3 DNA is TGCAGCGCGGGACAGGGGTCCCTGTACGAGCAGTACTTC.

The chain carries TRBV7-9 and TRBJ2-7; D is perhaps TRBD2 (5 bases). In germline, CDR1 is SEHNR, CDR2 FQNEAQ (reference sequence). The CDR3 has 12 residues. The CDR3 sequence is CAVGEDPYEQYF. The CDR3 DNA reads TGTGCGGTGGGAGAAGATCCCTACGAGCAGTACTTC. Variable domain in full (rest from reference TRBV7-9 and TRBJ2-7): DTGVSQNPRHKITKRGQNVTFRCDPISEHNRLYWYRQTLGQGPEFLTYFQNEAQLEKSRLLSDRFSAERPKGSFSTLEIQRTEQGDSAMYLCAVGEDPYEQYFGPGTRLTVT.

This chain uses TRBV6-5 with TRBJ1-2; D is ambiguous. Deletions cut 1 base from V and 0 bases from J, with 6 bases between. This CDR3 has 14 residues. CDR1 MNHEY and CDR2 SVGAGI come from the germline V gene. The CDR3 loop reads CASSYLAPNYGYTF. Written as DNA, the CDR3 is TGTGCCAGCAGTTACTTGGCACCTAACTATGGCTACACCTTC.

This chain connects TRBV20-1 to TRBJ2-1; D perhaps matches TRBD2 (5 bases). V lost 0 bases and J 4 bases, leaving 13 bases between the germline ends. The CDR3 length is 15 residues. Germline V lookup: CDR1 DFQATT, CDR2 SNEGSKA (reference sequence). CDR3 coding DNA: TGCAGTGCTAGAGATTTGGGCGGGCAGTACAATGAGCAGTTCTTC. Translated: CSARDLGGQYNEQFF.

The CDR3 region has the DNA TGCGCCAGCAGAGTTGTAGACAGGGGGGTCACTGAAGCTTTCTTT. Protein sequence: CASRVVDRGVTEAFF. This chain connects TRBV5-1 to TRBJ1-1, with 9 bases aligning to TRBD1. This CDR3 comprises 15 residues. Germline loops: CDR1 SGHRS, CDR2 YFSETQ. J was trimmed by 4 bases and V by 5 bases; bases with no gene match: 9.

This clonotype was picked up a small number of times. The rearrangement links TRBV20-1 to TRBJ2-7; possible D gene TRBD2, 6 bases. V was cut by 6 bases and J by 1 base, with 13 bases left in between. The germline V gene encodes CDR1 DFQATT and CDR2 SNEGSKA (reference sequence). The CDR3 has 13 residues. The DNA of the CDR3 is TGCAGTGCCCGAGCGGGCAGGTCCTACGAGCAGTACTTC. It is translated as CSARAGRSYEQYF.

About this clonotype itself: The junction shows a germline mismatch at one end, possibly a read error. This chain connects TRBV6-6 to TRBJ2-1; no reliable D call. Germline V lookup: CDR1 MNHNY, CDR2 SVGAGI (reference sequence). The CDR3 extends over 15 amino acids. The CDR3 bases are TGTGCCAGCAGCTACTCCTCGGACGTGAACAATGAGCAGTTCTTC. It yields the protein CASSYSSDVNNEQFF.

Many counts were recorded for this clonotype. The chain recombines TRBV20-1 with TRBJ2-1; TRBD1 matches at 7 bases. CDR1 DFQATT and CDR2 SNEGSKA come from the germline V gene (reference sequence). With 6 bases clipped from V and 10 bases from J, the junction kept 12 bases outside the gene matches. CDR3 length: 13 amino acids. CDR3 residues: CSAKKTGPREQFF. CDR3 bases: TGCAGTGCAAAAAAGACAGGGCCGAGGGAGCAGTTCTTC.

The CDR3 protein is CASSLVSGRAVYNEQFF. The CDR3 DNA sequence: TGCGCCAGCAGCTTGGTGAGCGGGAGGGCCGTCTACAATGAGCAGTTCTTC. The chain is built from TRBV5-1 and TRBJ2-1; 10 bases map to TRBD2. The CDR3 runs to 17 residues. The V gene end was trimmed by 0 bases and the J gene end by 3 bases; junction bases not matched to a gene: 6. Germline-derived CDR1 and CDR2 are SGHRS and YFSETQ.

This sequence joins TRBV29-1 and TRBJ1-1; weak D call: TRBD1 (6 bases). Germline V lookup: CDR1 SQVTM, CDR2 ANQGSEA. Deletions cut 3 bases from V and 0 bases from J, with 8 bases between. CDR3 length: 13 residues. The CDR3 region is CSVDRDMNTEAFF. In DNA form, the CDR3 reads TGCAGCGTTGATCGGGACATGAACACTGAAGCTTTCTTT. Complete variable domain (other parts from reference TRBV29-1 and TRBJ1-1): SAVISQKPSRDICQRGTSLTIQCQVDSQVTMMFWYRQQPGQSLTLIATANQGSEATYESGFVIDKFPISRPNLTFSTLTVSNMSPEDSSIYLCSVDRDMNTEAFFGQGTRLTVV.

V is TRBV2 and J is TRBJ2-5, with 7 bases identical to TRBD2. The CDR3 contains 16 residues. CDR1 and CDR2 (germline): SNHLY, FYNNEI. V lost 3 bases, J lost 2 bases, and 9 bases stayed unmatched. CDR3 in amino acids: CASSEGRRGKQETQYF. In DNA, the CDR3 is TGTGCCAGCAGTGAGGGAAGGCGGGGGAAACAAGAGACCCAGTACTTC.

A few counts support this clonotype. CDR3: CASSFSGDGYTF. The CDR3, as DNA: TGTGCCAGCAGCTTTTCGGGGGATGGCTACACCTTC. The chain carries TRBV11-2 and TRBJ1-2; TRBD1 is a possible D gene (5 bases). The CDR3 contains 12 residues. V was shortened by 3 bases and J by 6 bases, with 8 bases between the two germline ends. The V gene's germline CDR1 is SGHAT and CDR2 FQNNGV.

The chain combines TRBV20-1 with TRBJ1-4; TRBD1 agrees at 8 bases. The CDR3 loop spans 14 amino acids. With 6 bases clipped from V and 4 bases from J, the junction kept 7 bases outside the gene matches. CDR1 is DFQATT, CDR2 SNEGSKA, per germline (reference sequence). The CDR3 is CSASQGAFNEKLFF. The CDR3 nucleotides are TGCAGTGCATCCCAGGGGGCTTTTAATGAAAAACTGTTTTTT.

The chain joins TRBV5-1 to TRBJ2-4; no definite D call. The end of the DNA is better explained by TRBJ2-7, so the J call may be wrong. The CDR3 is 14 amino acids. Looked up from germline, CDR1 is SGHRS and CDR2 is YFSETQ. This CDR3 reads CASSLGGLMDEQYF. The CDR3 DNA follows: TGCGCCAGCAGCTTGGGAGGTTTAATGGACGAGCAGTACTTC.

The V and J genes are TRBV10-3 and TRBJ2-5; 7 nucleotides agree with TRBD2. Germline assignment: CDR1 ENHRY and CDR2 SYGVKD. This CDR3 is built from 14 residues. The V gene end was trimmed by 5 bases and the J gene end by 2 bases; junction bases not matched to a gene: 5. CDR3 amino acids: CAISLTSRQETQYF. Written as DNA, the CDR3 is TGTGCCATCAGTCTGACTAGCCGTCAAGAGACCCAGTACTTC.

The chain is built from TRBV12-3 or TRBV12-4 and TRBJ1-2, with D uncertain. The CDR3 has 12 amino acids. The ends were cut back, 4 bases at V and 7 bases at J, with 10 bases in the middle. In nucleotides, the CDR3 is TGTGCCAGCAGTTCACCCGAGACTGGCTACACCTTC. Translated: CASSSPETGYTF.

The V and J genes are TRBV3-1 and TRBJ2-6; tentatively, D is TRBD2 (7 bases). Germline loops: CDR1 LGHDT, CDR2 YNNKEL (reference sequence). The CDR3 consists of 18 residues. Trimming stripped 4 bases from V and 1 base from J, with 17 bases between. CDR3 sequence reads: CASSLGTGRGSGANVLTF. CDR3 sequence (DNA): TGTGCCAGCAGCCTCGGCACAGGGCGGGGGTCTGGGGCCAACGTCCTGACTTTC.

Points on this clonotype: An end of the junction does not agree with germline; a read error may underlie this. The rearrangement joins TRBV12-3 or TRBV12-4 to TRBJ2-6; D is ambiguous. The CDR3 totals 15 residues. CDR3 sequence reads: CACRLVPSGANVLTF. Here the CDR3 DNA reads TGTGCCTGCAGATTGGTCCCCTCTGGGGCCAACGTCCTGACTTTC.

This clonotype was recorded a few times. The chain couples TRBV20-1 to TRBJ2-7; D gene unclear. Germline lookup yields CDR1 DFQATT and CDR2 SNEGSKA (reference sequence). The V and J ends lost 3 bases and 0 bases respectively, with 9 bases between them. CDR3 size: 13 residues. The CDR3 DNA reads as TGCAGTGCTAGCTCCTTTAGCTCCTACGAGCAGTACTTC. Its protein is CSASSFSSYEQYF.

The chain combines TRBV6-2 or TRBV6-3 with TRBJ2-5; D remains ambiguous. V was cut by 0 bases and J by 4 bases, with 12 bases left in between. In germline, CDR1 is MNHEY, CDR2 SVGEGT. The CDR3 has 15 amino acids. As DNA, the CDR3 is TGTGCCAGCAGTTACTCGATAAGTCGAGGAGAGACCCAGTACTTC. This translates into CASSYSISRGETQYF.

The rearrangement joins TRBV25-1 to TRBJ1-5; the D gene is possibly TRBD1 (6 bases). Per germline, CDR1 MGHDK and CDR2 SYGVNS. V lost 6 bases and J lost 3, with 9 bases in between. The CDR3 runs 13 residues. The CDR3, as DNA: TGTGCCAGCAGGGACAGTTCCAATCAGCCCCAGCATTTT. Encoded protein: CASRDSSNQPQHF.

The chain carries TRBV3-1 and TRBJ1-2, with unresolved D. V was pared by 1 base and J by 8 bases, with 11 bases between. Germline V lookup: CDR1 LGHDT, CDR2 YNNKEL (reference sequence). The CDR3 loop spans 13 amino acids. CDR3 residues: CASSQAKGDGYTF. CDR3 coding DNA: TGTGCCAGCAGCCAAGCGAAGGGAGACGGCTACACCTTC.